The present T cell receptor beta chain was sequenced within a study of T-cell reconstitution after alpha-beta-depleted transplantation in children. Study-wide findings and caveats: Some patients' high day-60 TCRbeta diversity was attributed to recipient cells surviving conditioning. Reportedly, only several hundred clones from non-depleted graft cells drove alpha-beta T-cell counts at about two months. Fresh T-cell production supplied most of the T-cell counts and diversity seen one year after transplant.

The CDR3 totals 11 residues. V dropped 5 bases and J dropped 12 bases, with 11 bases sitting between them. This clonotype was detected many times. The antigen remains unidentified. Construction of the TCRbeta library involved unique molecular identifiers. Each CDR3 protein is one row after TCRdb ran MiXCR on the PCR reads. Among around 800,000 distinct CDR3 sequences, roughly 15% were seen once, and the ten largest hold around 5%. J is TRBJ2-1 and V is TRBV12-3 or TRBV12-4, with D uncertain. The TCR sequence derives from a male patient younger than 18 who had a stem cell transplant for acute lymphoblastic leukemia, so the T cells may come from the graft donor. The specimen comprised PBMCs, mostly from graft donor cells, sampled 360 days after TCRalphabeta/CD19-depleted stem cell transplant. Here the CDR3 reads CASSTRLGQFF. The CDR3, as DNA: TGTGCCAGCAGTACCCGACTCGGGCAGTTCTTC.